The clone carrying this T cell receptor (beta chain) has only a few counts. What it binds is unknown. V shed 4 bases and J shed 3 bases, with 7 bases lying between them. Germline values: CDR1 MNHEY, CDR2 SMNVEV (reference sequence). The length of the CDR3 is 12 residues. These data originate in a study of T-cell reconstitution after alpha-beta-depleted transplantation in children. Study-level results: The main origin of T-cell counts and diversity one year after transplant was newly produced T cells. In patients about two months after transplant, alpha-beta T cells reportedly arose from several hundred expanded graft clones. Some patients' high day-60 TCRbeta diversity was attributed to recipient cells surviving conditioning.

During its preparation, the TCRbeta library received unique molecular identifiers. TCRdb ran MiXCR on the PCR reads and lists one entry per CDR3 protein. This sample has about 980,000 distinct CDR3 sequences, with roughly 31% found just once. The J gene is TRBJ2-7, the V gene TRBV27; D is undetermined. The sample here was PBMCs, mostly from graft donor cells, taken 360 days after TCRalphabeta/CD19-depleted stem cell transplant. The sequence came from a boy under three years old who had a stem cell transplant for SCID, so the T cells may come from the graft donor. The CDR3 loop reads CASSWTDYEQYF. The CDR3 bases are TGTGCCAGCAGTTGGACGGACTACGAGCAGTACTTC.